The 27 T cell receptor beta chains in this list originate from one sample, sequenced in a study of PD-L1 blockade in urothelial cancer. Produced via immunoSEQ multiplex PCR; TCRdb's table is partial and in-frame only. The sample consists of over 100,000 clones, about 88% of them appearing once. The time point: pretreatment peripheral blood. The source material was PBMCs, sampled around atezolizumab (anti-PD-L1) treatment. All receptors come from a man aged 45-60 years with urothelial cancer.

This clone was detected only once. The CDR3 protein is CASKMTVSGVFEQYF. CDR3 bases: TGTGCCAGTAAAATGACAGTAAGCGGGGTCTTCGAGCAGTACTTC. The V gene is TRBV19, the J gene TRBJ2-7; TRBD2 aligns across 7 bases. Germline trimming cut 7 bases from V and 6 bases from J; bases unmatched to any gene: 15. The germline V gene encodes CDR1 LNHDA and CDR2 SQIVND (reference sequence). The CDR3 loop spans 15 amino acids.

The chain links TRBV7-2 to TRBJ1-5; unclear D gene. V gave up 1 base and J gave up 2 bases, with 9 bases separating them. Germline assignment: CDR1 SGHTA and CDR2 FQGNSA. CDR3 length: 15 residues. The CDR3 DNA reads TGTGCCAGCAGCTTAGTAGCGGGAGGCAATCAGCCCCAGCATTTT. Translating it yields CASSLVAGGNQPQHF.

The V call is TRBV28, the J call TRBJ1-5, with 8 bases that match TRBD1. The CDR3 is 16 residues long. The germline gives CDR1 MDHEN, CDR2 SYDVKM. J was trimmed by 3 bases and V by 4 bases; bases with no gene match: 8. CDR3 loop: CASSSTGAPDNQPQHF. The CDR3, as DNA: TGTGCCAGCAGTTCGACAGGGGCCCCCGACAATCAGCCCCAGCATTTT. Supplemented by reference TRBV28 and TRBJ1-5, the full variable domain reads DVKVTQSSRYLVKRTGEKVFLECVQDMDHENMFWYRQDPGLGLRLIYFSYDVKMKEKGDIPEGYSVSREKKERFSLILESASTNQTSMYLCASSSTGAPDNQPQHFGDGTRLSIL.

This clone was counted a few times. The chain is built from TRBV5-1 and TRBJ2-2; D might be TRBD1 (5 bases). Germline V CDR1 and CDR2: SGHRS, YFSETQ. The CDR3 is made up of 14 amino acids. With 0 bases removed from V and 6 bases from J, the gap between germline ends came to 9 bases. CDR3 sequence: CASSLGGAAGELFF. The CDR3 DNA reads as TGCGCCAGCAGCTTGGGGGGCGCGGCCGGGGAGCTGTTTTTT.

The V gene is TRBV10-2, the J gene TRBJ1-5; no firm D call. The CDR3 spans 15 residues. CDR1 and CDR2 from the germline V gene are WSHSY and SAAADI. The V gene lost 3 bases and the J gene lost 1 base, with 10 bases spanning the gap. CDR3 residues: CASSDPGVSNQPQHF. The CDR3 nucleotides are TGCGCCAGCAGTGACCCCGGGGTCAGCAATCAGCCCCAGCATTTT.

The rearrangement links TRBV6-1 to TRBJ1-5; D not resolved. Trimming took 2 bases from V and 4 from J, leaving 9 bases between them. The CDR3 sequence is 14 residues long. From germline, CDR1 is MNHNS and CDR2 SASEGT. The CDR3 reads CASSEFPGNQPQHF. The CDR3 bases are TGTGCCAGCAGTGAATTTCCCGGGAATCAGCCCCAGCATTTT.

The chain has TRBV5-1 and TRBJ2-2; 9 positions match TRBD2. Germline-derived CDR1 and CDR2 are SGHRS and YFSETQ. CDR3 size: 15 residues. V lost 5 bases, J lost 3 bases, and 5 bases stayed unmatched. The CDR3 spells CASSSIAGDTGELFF. CDR3 DNA: TGCGCCAGCAGTTCTATAGCGGGGGACACCGGGGAGCTGTTTTTT. Variable domain in full (rest from reference TRBV5-1 and TRBJ2-2): KAGVTQTPRYLIKTRGQQVTLSCSPISGHRSVSWYQQTPGQGLQFLFEYFSETQRNKGNFPGRFSGRQFSNSRSEMNVSTLELGDSALYLCASSSIAGDTGELFFGEGSRLTVL.

This clone has a single count. The chain links TRBV7-2 to TRBJ2-5, with a possible D match to TRBD2 (5 bases). With 3 bases removed from V and 5 bases from J, the gap between germline ends came to 10 bases. This CDR3 contains 13 residues. Germline CDR1 and CDR2: SGHTA and FQGNSA. The CDR3 DNA follows: TGTGCCAGCAGCTTCGAGGGCGTCGAGACCCAGTACTTC. Protein: CASSFEGVETQYF.

The chain has TRBV19 and TRBJ2-7; 8 nucleotides line up with TRBD1. The ends lost 6 bases at V and 1 base at J; junction bases unmatched: 5. Per the germline V gene, CDR1 is LNHDA and CDR2 is SQIVND (reference sequence). The CDR3 spans 14 residues. In nucleotides, the CDR3 is TGTGCCAGTAGGACAGGGGCCCTTTCCTACGAGCAGTACTTC. Protein sequence: CASRTGALSYEQYF.

The chain uses TRBV28 and TRBJ1-1, with D tentatively TRBD1 (5 bases). Looked up from germline, CDR1 is MDHEN and CDR2 is SYDVKM. The CDR3 contains 15 residues. Trimming shortened V by 7 bases and J by 0 bases, and 15 bases separated the two germline ends. CDR3 nucleotide sequence: TGTGCCAGCAACCGACGGTGGGGCCTGAACACTGAAGCTTTCTTT. It translates to CASNRRWGLNTEAFF.

The chain links TRBV5-1 to TRBJ1-6; 7 bases map to TRBD1. Germline trimming cut 3 bases from V and 6 bases from J; bases unmatched to any gene: 9. The CDR3 spans 16 residues. Looked up from germline, CDR1 is SGHRS and CDR2 is YFSETQ. The CDR3 bases are TGCGCCAGCAGCTCCACAGGGGAAGGGGGTAATTCACCCCTCCACTTT. This encodes CASSSTGEGGNSPLHF.

The chain uses TRBV28 and TRBJ1-1; 8 positions match TRBD1. Germline lookup yields CDR1 MDHEN and CDR2 SYDVKM. Trimming cost V 3 bases and J 3 bases; bases outside gene matches: 9. This CDR3 spans 16 amino acids. The CDR3 DNA reads as TGTGCCAGCAGTTTCAGTGCAGGGGGCGTTGACACTGAAGCTTTCTTT. This codes for CASSFSAGGVDTEAFF.

This clone appeared once. V usage is TRBV30 and J usage is TRBJ2-5; D is uncertain. CDR1 and CDR2 (germline): GTSNPN, SVGIG (reference sequence). CDR3 size: 13 residues. The V gene lost 0 bases and the J gene lost 4 bases, with 9 bases spanning the gap. The CDR3 sequence: CAWSVISSETQYF. Here the CDR3 DNA reads TGTGCCTGGAGTGTCATTAGCTCAGAGACCCAGTACTTC.

The chain combines TRBV6-1 with TRBJ2-5; maybe TRBD2 (6 bases). In germline, CDR1 is MNHNS, CDR2 SASEGT. This CDR3 is 17 amino acids long. Trimming left V 1 base short and J 0 bases short, with 15 bases between. The CDR3 sequence is CASSEELLSGYQETQYF. The CDR3 region has the DNA TGTGCCAGCAGTGAAGAACTCCTTAGCGGTTACCAAGAGACCCAGTACTTC.

The V and J genes are TRBV18 and TRBJ2-1; 9 bases line up with TRBD1. Germline V gene data show CDR1 as KGHSH and CDR2 as LQKENI. Trimming took 5 bases from V and 6 from J; bases not matched to a gene: 5. The CDR3 loop spans 14 amino acids. The CDR3 is CASSWTGVGNEQFF. In DNA, the CDR3 is TGTGCCAGCTCATGGACAGGGGTAGGCAATGAGCAGTTCTTC. The whole variable domain, remainder taken from reference TRBV18 and TRBJ2-1, is NAGVMQNPRHLVRRRGQEARLRCSPMKGHSHVYWYRQLPEEGLKFMVYLQKENIIDESGMPKERFSAEFPKEGPSILRIQQVVRGDSAAYFCASSWTGVGNEQFFGPGTRLTVL.

The CDR3 reads CASSLSGQGNTIYF. Here the CDR3 DNA reads TGTGCCAGCAGCTTATCGGGACAGGGAAACACCATATATTTT. The chain joins TRBV7-2 to TRBJ1-3; 7 positions agree with TRBD1. The trim removed 2 bases at V and 4 bases at J, leaving 2 bases unmatched. Germline V gene data show CDR1 as SGHTA and CDR2 as FQGNSA. CDR3 length: 14 residues.

The chain combines TRBV18 with TRBJ2-7, with TRBD1 matching over 11 bases. The CDR3 contains 14 residues. After removal of 5 bases from V and 3 bases from J, the junction contained 3 bases not matched to a gene. Germline CDR1 KGHSH, CDR2 LQKENI. The CDR3 bases are TGTGCCAGCTCAGCGGGGACAGGGGGCTACGAGCAGTACTTC. Translation: CASSAGTGGYEQYF.

The chain combines TRBV11-3 with TRBJ1-5, with a possible D match to TRBD1 (5 bases). Germline-derived CDR1 and CDR2 are SGHNT and YENEEA. Trimming removed 0 bases from V and 1 base from J, with 13 bases in between. The CDR3 is 17 residues long. This chain's CDR3 is CASSLEGTTTSNQPQHF. The CDR3 nucleotides are TGTGCCAGCAGCTTAGAGGGGACTACGACAAGCAATCAGCCCCAGCATTTT.

The chain recombines TRBV2 with TRBJ2-7; 12 bases match TRBD2. Germline lookup yields CDR1 SNHLY and CDR2 FYNNEI. This CDR3 is 16 amino acids long. V trimming: 6 bases; J trimming: 6 bases; junction bases outside the gene matches: 12. The CDR3 loop reads CASRRLAGAQGGEQYF. Here the CDR3 DNA reads TGTGCCAGCAGGAGACTAGCGGGGGCTCAGGGTGGCGAGCAGTACTTC.

The chain joins TRBV9 to TRBJ1-2; the match to TRBD1 covers 7 bases. This CDR3 contains 14 residues. V lost 3 bases to trimming and J lost 4 bases; unmatched junction nucleotides: 6. CDR1 and CDR2 from the germline V gene are SGDLS and YYNGEE. The CDR3 here is CASSAQTGIYGYTF. CDR3 nucleotides: TGTGCCAGCAGCGCCCAGACAGGGATCTATGGCTACACCTTC.

This clone was seen only a few times. Other DNA sequences of this sample code for an identical CDR3. The genes are TRBV19 and TRBJ2-7; 8 bases are shared with TRBD1. The germline V gene has CDR1 LNHDA and CDR2 SQIVND (reference sequence). The CDR3 spans 14 residues. Germline trimming cut 5 bases from V and 1 base from J; bases unmatched to any gene: 4. In DNA form, the CDR3 reads TGTGCCAGTAGTCCCGGGACAGGTTCCTACGAGCAGTACTTC. Protein sequence: CASSPGTGSYEQYF.

Only one count was recorded for this clone. The chain recombines TRBV7-3 with TRBJ2-2; D may be TRBD1 (5 bases). The CDR3 spans 13 residues. The V end lost 5 bases, the J end lost 7 bases, and 11 bases lay between the germline ends. Germline CDR1 SGHTA, CDR2 FQGTGA. The CDR3 is CASSATGDGELFF. DNA of the CDR3: TGTGCCAGCAGCGCCACAGGTGACGGGGAGCTGTTTTTT.

This chain links TRBV6-1 with TRBJ2-5; D may be TRBD1 (6 bases). Trimming took off 5 bases at V and 5 bases at J, with 15 bases between the two ends. The CDR3 is 14 residues long. Germline CDR1 is MNHNS and CDR2 is SASEGT. CDR3 coding DNA: TGTGCCAGCAGTTCTTCACAGGGACGGGAGACCCAGTACTTC. Encoded protein: CASSSSQGRETQYF.

The genes are TRBV7-2 and TRBJ1-1; D is unresolved. Germline assignment: CDR1 SGHTA and CDR2 FQGNSA. V was cut by 8 bases and J by 8 bases, with 9 bases left in between. The CDR3 totals 10 residues. Here the CDR3 reads CASGVREAFF. In DNA form, the CDR3 reads TGTGCCAGCGGCGTGAGGGAAGCTTTCTTT.

The chain combines TRBV5-1 with TRBJ1-6, with 7 bases aligning to TRBD1. CDR1 SGHRS and CDR2 YFSETQ come from the germline V gene. This CDR3 spans 15 amino acids. The V segment lost 0 bases and the J segment 7 bases; nucleotides outside the gene matches: 4. The CDR3 loop reads CASSLGQGDNSPLHF. CDR3 sequence (DNA): TGCGCCAGCAGCTTGGGACAGGGCGACAATTCACCCCTCCACTTT.

The CDR3 DNA follows: TGTGCCAGCAGCGTCACAGGGGCTGGAAACACCATATATTTT. It codes for CASSVTGAGNTIYF. The J gene is TRBJ1-3, the V gene TRBV9, with 7 positions matching TRBD1. V lost 2 bases, J lost 2 bases, and 1 base stayed unmatched. Looked up from germline, CDR1 is SGDLS and CDR2 is YYNGEE. The CDR3 spans 14 residues.

The rearrangement joins TRBV28 to TRBJ1-1; TRBD1 matches 9 bases. Germline CDR1 and CDR2: MDHEN and SYDVKM. This CDR3 is 14 amino acids long. Trimming cost V 5 bases and J 4 bases; bases outside gene matches: 5. The CDR3: CASSRTGVGTEAFF. CDR3 sequence (DNA): TGTGCCAGCAGTAGGACAGGGGTTGGCACTGAAGCTTTCTTT.